The subject of this entry is one T cell receptor (beta chain). Its antigen is not identified. This sample is part of a study of cytomegalovirus exposure and HLA in healthy donors. Whole-study results and caveats: High specificity and sensitivity for cytomegalovirus status were reported for the classifier. Some V segments, TRBV6-2 and TRBV6-3 among them, were indistinguishable and were therefore excluded. Among TCR beta chains of equal frequency, HLA-associated ones were more clonally expanded in a later analysis.

The V gene lost 0 bases and the J gene lost 4 bases, with 13 bases spanning the gap. The CDR3 has 15 amino acids. The V gene's germline CDR1 is MGHRA and CDR2 YSYEKL. PCR involved 60 Vbeta and 13 Jbeta primers. Generated by immunoSEQ multiplex PCR, the TCRdb table keeps only in-frame clones and is missing some. The repertoire includes roughly 120,000 clones, around 70% of them detected once, and about 5.5% sits in the top ten. This TCR was sampled from a woman in her sixties or seventies in good health and CMV-seropositive. The sequenced sample was PBMCs. J is TRBJ2-7 and V is TRBV4-1, with D possibly matching TRBD2 (6 bases). The CDR3 sequence is CASSQDGSGRYEQYF. CDR3 in DNA: TGCGCCAGCAGCCAAGATGGGTCAGGGAGGTACGAGCAGTACTTC.